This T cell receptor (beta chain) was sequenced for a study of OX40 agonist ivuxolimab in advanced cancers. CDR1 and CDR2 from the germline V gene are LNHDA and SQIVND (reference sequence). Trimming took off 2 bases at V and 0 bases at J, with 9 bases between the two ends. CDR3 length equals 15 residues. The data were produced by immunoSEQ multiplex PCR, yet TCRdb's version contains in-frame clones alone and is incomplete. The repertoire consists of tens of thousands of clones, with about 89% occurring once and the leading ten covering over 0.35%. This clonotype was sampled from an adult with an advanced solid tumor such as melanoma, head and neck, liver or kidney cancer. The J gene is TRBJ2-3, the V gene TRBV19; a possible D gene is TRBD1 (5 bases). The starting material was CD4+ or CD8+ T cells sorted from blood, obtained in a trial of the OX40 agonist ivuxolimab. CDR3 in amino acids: CASSIPRASTDTQYF. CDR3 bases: TGTGCCAGTAGTATACCCAGGGCAAGCACAGATACGCAGTATTTT.